One T cell receptor (beta chain) is described in this entry. Constant-region reverse primers amplified full-length variable regions, followed by semi-nested Nested Universal Primer A PCR. TCRdb fed the 5' RACE reads into MiXCR, producing one record per CDR3 protein. The top ten hold 2% to 2.5% of the sample, which has 55,000 to 75,000 distinct CDR3 sequences, nearly 30% seen once. In germline, CDR1 is SGHDT, CDR2 YYEEEE. V lost 6 bases to trimming and J lost 4 bases; unmatched junction nucleotides: 18. The CDR3 is made up of 17 amino acids. The specimen was tumor-infiltrating naive CD4+ T cells sorted from the breast tumor. Specified subset: naive CD4+ T cells, CD4+CD45RA+CD25-. The V call is TRBV5-6, the J call TRBJ1-1; 7 bases are a match to TRBD1. The clonotype originates from a female donor with breast cancer. CDR3 sequence: CASNRGGGVGLGTEAFF. The CDR3 DNA is TGTGCCAGCAACCGAGGAGGGGGCGTTGGTCTGGGCACTGAAGCTTTCTTT.